One and the same sample provided the 32 T cell receptor beta chains below, sequenced in a study of identical twins. TCRdb passed the 5' RACE reads through MiXCR, listing each CDR3 protein once. The top ten clones hold 2.1% of a sample with about 280,000 distinct CDR3 sequences, roughly 8.6% of them seen once. These same data were also listed under a study on yellow fever vaccine responses in identical twins.

Sequencing was carried out using memory (CD45RO+) T cells sorted from blood. The receptors stem from a woman aged 18 to 35 in good health.

This clonotype was picked up a small number of times. The chain uses TRBV6-1 and TRBJ1-1; D is ambiguous. Germline CDR1 is MNHNS and CDR2 is SASEGT. The V and J ends lost 5 bases and 7 bases respectively, with 20 bases between them. The CDR3 totals 15 residues. CDR3 sequence reads: CASSPGVASGFEAFF. CDR3 bases: TGTGCCAGCAGTCCAGGCGTCGCGTCGGGGTTTGAAGCTTTCTTT.

The V call is TRBV9, the J call TRBJ1-1, with D perhaps matching TRBD1 (6 bases). CDR3 length equals 14 residues. Germline values: CDR1 SGDLS, CDR2 YYNGEE. The V and J ends lost 6 bases and 3 bases respectively, with 15 bases between them. CDR3 protein: CASNREGVHTEAFF. The DNA for the CDR3 is TGTGCCAGCAACCGGGAGGGGGTACACACTGAAGCTTTCTTT.

In this sample, this clonotype turned up many times. The chain carries TRBV27 and TRBJ1-2, with unresolved D. Germline CDR1 is MNHEY and CDR2 is SMNVEV (reference sequence). Trimming cost V 4 bases and J 6 bases, with 3 bases left between them. The CDR3 runs 10 residues. The CDR3 nucleotides are TGTGCCAGCAGTTATCATGGCTACACCTTC. Translating it yields CASSYHGYTF.

In this sample, this clonotype turned up many times. CDR3 sequence (DNA): TGTGCCAGCAGTGGCCAGGGCGGTCAGCCCCAGCATTTT. It codes for CASSGQGGQPQHF. This rearrangement joins TRBV27 to TRBJ1-5; D is perhaps TRBD1 (5 bases). From germline, CDR1 is MNHEY and CDR2 SMNVEV (reference sequence). V was shortened by 5 bases and J by 6 bases, with 11 bases between the two germline ends. The CDR3 has 13 residues.

This clonotype was counted a few times. This CDR3 reads CASSYGGGSNQPQHF. The DNA of the CDR3 is TGTGCCAGCAGTTACGGGGGAGGGAGCAATCAGCCCCAGCATTTT. This rearrangement joins TRBV6-5 to TRBJ1-5, with D tentatively TRBD1 (5 bases). Germline values: CDR1 MNHEY, CDR2 SVGAGI. The CDR3 has 15 residues. V gave up 2 bases and J gave up 1 base, with 9 bases separating them.

This clonotype turned up a few times. This rearrangement joins TRBV11-2 to TRBJ2-7; TRBD2 agrees at 12 bases. Germline assignment: CDR1 SGHAT and CDR2 FQNNGV. The CDR3 contains 17 residues. J was trimmed by 3 bases and V by 0 bases; bases with no gene match: 6. Here the CDR3 DNA reads TGTGCCAGCAGCTTAGATCCCCTGACTAGCGGGAGCTACGAGCAGTACTTC. It translates to CASSLDPLTSGSYEQYF.

This clonotype was recorded a few times. The chain is built from TRBV7-8 and TRBJ1-1, with D unresolved. Germline V lookup: CDR1 SGHVS, CDR2 FQNEAQ. This CDR3 contains 13 residues. V lost 5 bases, J lost 5 bases, and 12 bases lay in between. As DNA, the CDR3 is TGTGCCAGCAGCCACCTGGTTGGGACTGAAGCTTTCTTT. Translating gives CASSHLVGTEAFF.

In its sample, this clonotype was seen many times. The chain is built from TRBV28 and TRBJ2-1; TRBD2 matches 10 bases. The CDR3 loop spans 15 amino acids. With V trimmed by 7 bases and J by 4 bases, 7 bases remained unmatched. Germline lookup yields CDR1 MDHEN and CDR2 SYDVKM. In DNA, the CDR3 is TGTGCCAGCACCACACTAGCGGGGATATACAATGAGCAGTTCTTC. Translated, it gives CASTTLAGIYNEQFF.

This clonotype showed up just a few times. CDR3 protein: CASIFSGLSTDTQYF. For the CDR3, the DNA is TGTGCCAGCATCTTTTCGGGACTGAGCACAGATACGCAGTATTTT. V and J are TRBV12-3 or TRBV12-4 and TRBJ2-3, with a possible D match to TRBD2 (6 bases). V lost 7 bases to trimming and J lost 0 bases, with 14 bases between them. The CDR3 has 15 amino acids.

The CDR3 region has the DNA TGTGCCATCAAAGGGGGGACCGGGGAGCTGTTTTTT. As protein: CAIKGGTGELFF. The chain has TRBV10-3 and TRBJ2-2; D could derive from TRBD1 or TRBD2 (6 bases each). CDR1 is ENHRY and CDR2 is SYGVKD in the germline V gene. V lost 7 bases to trimming and J lost 5 bases, with 8 bases between them. The CDR3 is 12 residues long.

This clonotype occurred many times. The chain uses TRBV18 and TRBJ1-1; D is unclear. Per germline, CDR1 KGHSH and CDR2 LQKENI. Trimming took off 3 bases at V and 1 base at J, with 3 bases between the two ends. CDR3 size: 12 residues. The CDR3 region is CASSPQNTEAFF. The CDR3 nucleotides are TGTGCCAGCTCACCCCAGAACACTGAAGCTTTCTTT.

The table lists this clonotype with a few counts. This rearrangement joins TRBV20-1 to TRBJ2-2; either TRBD1 or TRBD2 may supply D (5 bases each). Germline values: CDR1 DFQATT, CDR2 SNEGSKA (reference sequence). The CDR3 consists of 13 residues. The V gene lost 6 bases and the J gene lost 5 bases, with 13 bases spanning the gap. Here the CDR3 reads CSAPSGGTGELFF. CDR3 nucleotide sequence: TGCAGTGCCCCGAGTGGGGGAACCGGGGAGCTGTTTTTT.

This clonotype was counted ten times or more. The gene calls are TRBV25-1 and TRBJ1-6; D is perhaps TRBD1 (5 bases). This CDR3 contains 14 residues. Germline V gene lookup returns CDR1 MGHDK and CDR2 SYGVNS. V was clipped by 8 bases and J by 7 bases, with 15 bases between them. This chain's CDR3 is CASGREGHNSPLHF. For the CDR3, the DNA is TGTGCCAGCGGGCGGGAGGGGCACAATTCACCCCTCCACTTT. The whole variable domain, filled in from reference TRBV25-1 and TRBJ1-6, reads EADIYQTPRYLVIGTGKKITLECSQTMGHDKMYWYQQDPGMELHLIHYSYGVNSTEKGDLSSESTVSRIRTEHFPLTLESARPSHTSQYLCASGREGHNSPLHFGNGTRLTVT.

This clonotype has just a few counts. The V and J genes are TRBV28 and TRBJ1-5, with 9 nucleotides matching TRBD1. The CDR3 has 15 residues. Trimming took 7 bases from V and 5 from J; bases not matched to a gene: 9. CDR1 is MDHEN and CDR2 is SYDVKM in the germline V gene. This chain's CDR3 is CASTKRQGGHQPQHF. In DNA, the CDR3 is TGTGCCAGCACGAAGCGACAGGGGGGCCATCAGCCCCAGCATTTT.

This chain joins TRBV5-1 and TRBJ1-4, with D maybe TRBD1 (5 bases). There are 15 residues in the CDR3. With 0 bases removed from V and 6 bases from J, the gap between germline ends came to 12 bases. CDR1 and CDR2 (germline): SGHRS, YFSETQ. The chain's CDR3 is CASSLGTGGDEKLFF. The CDR3 nucleotides read TGCGCCAGCAGCTTGGGAACAGGAGGGGATGAAAAACTGTTTTTT.

The chain is built from TRBV5-1 and TRBJ2-3; 9 nucleotides line up with TRBD2. The CDR3 is 17 amino acids. V shed 3 bases and J 2 bases; nucleotides not matched to a gene: 10. Germline V lookup: CDR1 SGHRS, CDR2 YFSETQ. CDR3 residues: CASSSPRGGGATDTQYF. DNA for the CDR3: TGCGCCAGCAGCTCCCCCCGGGGCGGGGGGGCCACAGATACGCAGTATTTT.

Worth noting for this clonotype: No conserved phenylalanine or tryptophan is present at the end of the CDR3, so a read error is the likely explanation. The gene calls are TRBV24-1 and TRBJ2-1, with TRBD2 as a possible D gene (5 bases). This CDR3 contains 17 residues. Germline CDR1 reads KGHDR; CDR2 reads SFDVKD. Between the trimmed V and J ends, which lost 1 base and 6 bases, there was a span of 18 bases. CDR3 nucleotide sequence: TGTGCCACCAGTGATTTCAGCCGAGAGGGTCTCGGCAATGAGCAGTTCCTC. Protein product: CATSDFSREGLGNEQFL.

In its sample, this clonotype was seen a few times. The chain uses TRBV2 and TRBJ2-3; D perhaps matches TRBD1 (6 bases). The CDR3 spans 15 residues. Trimming took 7 bases from V and 2 from J, leaving 16 bases between them. Germline V lookup: CDR1 SNHLY, CDR2 FYNNEI. CDR3: CASTHRDKNTDTQYF. CDR3 nucleotides: TGTGCCAGCACACACCGGGACAAAAACACAGATACGCAGTATTTT.

This clonotype was observed at least ten times. The V call is TRBV29-1, the J call TRBJ1-4; maybe TRBD1 (5 bases). CDR3 length equals 14 residues. CDR1 SQVTM and CDR2 ANQGSEA come from the germline V gene. V was shortened by 6 bases and J by 7 bases, with 18 bases between the two germline ends. In DNA form, the CDR3 reads TGCAGCGTCAAGGGGCCTAGGTACGGTGAAAAACTGTTTTTT. Translation gives CSVKGPRYGEKLFF.

This clonotype came up many times. V is TRBV27 and J is TRBJ1-1, with D unresolved. Between the trimmed V and J ends, which lost 1 base and 0 bases, there was a span of 3 bases. The V gene's germline CDR1 is MNHEY and CDR2 SMNVEV (reference sequence). The CDR3 totals 13 residues. CDR3 nucleotides: TGTGCCAGCAGTTTATTAATGAACACTGAAGCTTTCTTT. The encoded protein is CASSLLMNTEAFF.

At least ten counts were recorded for this clonotype. V gene TRBV13 combines with J gene TRBJ2-1; weak D call: TRBD1 (6 bases). CDR1 and CDR2 from the germline V gene are PRHDT and FYEKMQ (reference sequence). The CDR3 runs 13 residues. Trimming removed 4 bases from V and 8 bases from J, with 12 bases in between. As DNA, the CDR3 is TGTGCCAGCAGCTCACCTGGGGGCGATGAGCAGTTCTTC. Amino acids: CASSSPGGDEQFF.

This clonotype appeared many times. The V gene is TRBV12-3 or TRBV12-4, the J gene TRBJ2-6; no reliable D call. The CDR3 has 15 residues. V lost 2 bases and J 2 bases, leaving 7 bases between the germline ends. Here the CDR3 reads CASSLYSAGANVLTF. The CDR3 nucleotides are TGTGCCAGCAGTTTATACAGCGCTGGGGCCAACGTCCTGACTTTC.

This clonotype was seen many times. V gene TRBV24-1 combines with J gene TRBJ2-5; 8 bases are shared with TRBD2. Germline V gene data show CDR1 as KGHDR and CDR2 as SFDVKD. The CDR3 consists of 15 residues. With 0 bases clipped from V and 1 base from J, the junction kept 0 bases outside the gene matches. The CDR3 spells CATSDLTSGQETQYF. In DNA form, the CDR3 reads TGTGCCACCAGTGATTTGACTAGCGGCCAAGAGACCCAGTACTTC.

This chain joins TRBV13 and TRBJ1-4, with 7 bases aligning to TRBD1. J was trimmed by 4 bases and V by 5 bases; bases with no gene match: 4. From germline, CDR1 is PRHDT and CDR2 FYEKMQ (reference sequence). The CDR3 length is 14 residues. Written as DNA, the CDR3 is TGTGCCAGCAGCGACCGGGACAGTAATGAAAAACTGTTTTTT. Translating gives CASSDRDSNEKLFF.

This clonotype was found a few times. The V gene is TRBV2, the J gene TRBJ2-6; D is unclear. V lost 0 bases, J lost 7 bases, and 4 bases lay in between. Germline-derived CDR1 and CDR2 are SNHLY and FYNNEI. The CDR3 runs 13 residues. CDR3 in DNA: TGTGCCAGCAGTGAAGCGGAAGCCAACGTCCTGACTTTC. Its translation is CASSEAEANVLTF.

The chain employs TRBV18 and TRBJ1-5, with unresolved D. This CDR3 comprises 16 residues. Deletions cut 3 bases from V and 2 bases from J, with 14 bases between. Germline assignment: CDR1 KGHSH and CDR2 LQKENI. DNA for the CDR3: TGTGCCAGCTCACCGACGACGTTTCAGGGCAATCAGCCCCAGCATTTT. Its translation: CASSPTTFQGNQPQHF.

This clonotype was recorded a few times. The V call is TRBV7-3, the J call TRBJ2-3; 11 bases match TRBD2. Germline V gene data show CDR1 as SGHTA and CDR2 as FQGTGA. The V and J ends lost 3 bases and 6 bases, in that order; junction bases with no gene match: 2. The CDR3 has 14 amino acids. This CDR3 reads CASSFIAGGDTQYF. Here the CDR3 DNA reads TGTGCCAGCAGCTTTATAGCGGGAGGGGATACGCAGTATTTT.

Only a few counts were recorded for this clonotype. The J gene is TRBJ2-1, the V gene TRBV20-1, with 10 bases identical to TRBD2. The V segment lost 1 base and the J segment 8 bases; nucleotides outside the gene matches: 8. This CDR3 contains 15 residues. The germline CDR1 and CDR2 sequences are DFQATT and SNEGSKA (reference sequence). The CDR3: CSARAPSGSFYEQFF. The CDR3 DNA reads as TGCAGTGCTAGAGCCCCTAGCGGGAGTTTCTATGAGCAGTTCTTC.

This chain joins TRBV29-1 and TRBJ1-2; tentatively, D is TRBD1 (5 bases). CDR1 is SQVTM, CDR2 ANQGSEA, per germline. V was shortened by 4 bases and J by 3 bases, with 9 bases between the two germline ends. CDR3 size: 12 residues. CDR3 DNA: TGCAGCGTTGGAACAGGAGACTATGGCTACACCTTC. Its protein is CSVGTGDYGYTF.

This chain connects TRBV7-8 to TRBJ2-7; D may be TRBD1 (5 bases). The CDR3 contains 16 residues. Deletions cut 1 base from V and 4 bases from J, with 17 bases between. The germline gives CDR1 SGHVS, CDR2 FQNEAQ. The CDR3 protein is CASSLGGLAGLYEQYV. As DNA, the CDR3 is TGTGCCAGCAGCTTAGGGGGTTTGGCAGGGTTGTACGAGCAGTACGTC.

The CDR3 DNA is TGCGCCAGCAGCCAAGGACTAGCGGGAGGTTTCGCGGCCTACAATGAGCAGTTCTTC. Protein product: CASSQGLAGGFAAYNEQFF. The gene calls are TRBV4-1 and TRBJ2-1, with 13 bases fitting TRBD2. J lost 2 bases, V lost 1 base, and 8 bases had no gene match. The CDR3 runs to 19 residues. CDR1 is MGHRA, CDR2 YSYEKL, per germline.

The chain carries TRBV7-2 and TRBJ2-1; D is unresolved. The CDR3 sequence is 15 residues long. V was shortened by 6 bases and J by 0 bases, with 12 bases between the two germline ends. The germline V gene has CDR1 SGHTA and CDR2 FQGNSA. Here the CDR3 reads CASRVGPGSYNEQFF. The CDR3 bases are TGTGCCAGCAGGGTAGGACCTGGCTCCTACAATGAGCAGTTCTTC.